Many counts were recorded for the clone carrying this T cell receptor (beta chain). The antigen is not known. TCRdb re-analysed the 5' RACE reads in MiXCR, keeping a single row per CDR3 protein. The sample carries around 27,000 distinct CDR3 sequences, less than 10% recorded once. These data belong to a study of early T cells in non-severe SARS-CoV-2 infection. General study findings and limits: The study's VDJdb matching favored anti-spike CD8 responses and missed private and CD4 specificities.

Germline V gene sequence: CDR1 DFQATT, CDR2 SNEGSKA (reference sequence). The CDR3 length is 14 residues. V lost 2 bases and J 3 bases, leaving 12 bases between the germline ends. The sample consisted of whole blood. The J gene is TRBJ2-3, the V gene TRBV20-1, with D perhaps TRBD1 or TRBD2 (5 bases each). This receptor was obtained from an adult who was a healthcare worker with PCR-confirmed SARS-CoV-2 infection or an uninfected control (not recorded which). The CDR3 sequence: CSARTARGTDTQYF. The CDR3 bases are TGCAGTGCTAGAACAGCGAGGGGTACAGATACGCAGTATTTT.